This T cell receptor (beta chain) was captured by sequencing in a study of T cells expressing NK-cell markers. About the research overall: Investigators obtained TCR beta repertoires from sorted CD3+CD56+NKG2C+, CD3+CD56+NKG2C- and CD3+CD56-NKG2C+ T cells. Among the eight sequenced donors, seven tested HCMV-seropositive and one tested seronegative.

Germline V CDR1 and CDR2: SGHKS, YYEKEE (reference sequence). This CDR3 is 13 amino acids long. TCRdb re-called the 5' RACE reads and shows each CDR3 protein once, DNA omitted. This sample contains roughly 390,000 distinct CDR3 sequences. This sequence originates from a man aged 18-69 years in good health. V gene TRBV5-5 combines with J gene TRBJ2-5. Sequencing was done on a sample of blood T cells: a sorted CD56 or NKG2C T cell subset, CD4+ or CD8+ T cells, or bulk PBMC T cells (not recorded which). The CDR3 protein is CASSLGMGETQYF.